This T cell receptor beta chain was sequenced during a study of post-analysis software for immune sequencing data. Study background: The disease courses covered relapsing-remitting, secondary progressive and progressive-relapsing multiple sclerosis. Study-level points and caveats: Included in a set of roughly five TRBV segments more frequent in patients than controls were TRBV5-6, TRBV5-1 and TRBV20-1.

The J segment lost 7 bases and the V segment lost 5 bases, leaving 10 bases of the junction unmatched. This CDR3 contains 14 residues. CDR1 and CDR2 from the germline V gene are SGHTA and FQGNSA. This clonotype was seen more than once but under ten times. Antigen: not known. The library was made from cDNA and included unique molecular identifiers. TCRdb re-called the PCR reads with MiXCR, one entry per CDR3 protein. This table holds 750,000 to 900,000 distinct CDR3 sequences, about 45% found once. Sequenced sample: blood. The receptor was derived from a girl under 18 with multiple sclerosis. This chain joins TRBV7-2 and TRBJ2-7; 8 bases line up with TRBD2. The DNA for the CDR3 is TGTGCCAGCAGCCCTAGCGGGCAAGGGGAAGAGCAGTACTTC. Amino acid sequence: CASSPSGQGEEQYF. The complete variable domain, with remaining parts taken from reference TRBV7-2 and TRBJ2-7, reads GAGVSQSPSNKVTEKGKDVELRCDPISGHTALYWYRQSLGQGLEFLIYFQGNSAPDKSGLPSDRFSAERTGGSVSTLTIQRTQQEDSAVYLCASSPSGQGEEQYFGPGTRLTVT.